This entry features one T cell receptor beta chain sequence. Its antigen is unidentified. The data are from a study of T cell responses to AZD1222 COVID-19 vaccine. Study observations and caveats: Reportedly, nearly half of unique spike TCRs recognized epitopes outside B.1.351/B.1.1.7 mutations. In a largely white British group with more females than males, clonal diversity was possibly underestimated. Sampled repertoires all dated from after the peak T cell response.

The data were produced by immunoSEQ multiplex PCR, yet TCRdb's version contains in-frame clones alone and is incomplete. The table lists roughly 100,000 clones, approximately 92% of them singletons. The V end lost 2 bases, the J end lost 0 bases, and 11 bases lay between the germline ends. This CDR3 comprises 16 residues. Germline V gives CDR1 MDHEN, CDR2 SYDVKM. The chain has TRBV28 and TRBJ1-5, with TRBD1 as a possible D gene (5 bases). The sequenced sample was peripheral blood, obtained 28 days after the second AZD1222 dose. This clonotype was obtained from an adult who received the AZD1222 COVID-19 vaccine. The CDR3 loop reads CASSLRQTYSNQPQHF. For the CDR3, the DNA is TGTGCCAGCAGTTTACGACAGACTTATAGCAATCAGCCCCAGCATTTT.